The clone carrying this T cell receptor (beta chain) was seen at least ten times. The antigen is unknown. These data are taken from a study of T-cell reconstitution after alpha-beta-depleted transplantation in children. For TCRbeta, the library was prepared with unique molecular identifiers. TCRdb analysed the PCR reads with MiXCR anew, one entry per CDR3 protein. In the table there are about 160,000 distinct CDR3 sequences, 8.5% to 14% of which are singletons. Study-level results: The high TCRbeta diversity at day 60 in some patients came from surviving recipient T cells and thymic progenitors. Where alpha-beta T cells came from about two months after transplant was reportedly several hundred expanded graft clones. T-cell counts and diversity at one year following transplant were attributed mainly to newly produced T cells.

The CDR3 is 12 residues long. Germline V CDR1 and CDR2: MNHNY, SVGAGI (reference sequence). V was clipped by 5 bases and J by 6 bases, with 8 bases between them. The receptor was derived from a boy between 2 and 10 years old with acute myeloid leukemia, due to receive a stem cell transplant. V and J are TRBV6-6 and TRBJ2-1; the D gene is possibly TRBD1 (6 bases). Specimen: PBMCs, collected before TCRalphabeta/CD19-depleted stem cell transplant. Written as DNA, the CDR3 is TGTGCCAGCAGTAAAGGGGGCAATGAGCAGTTCTTC. Translation: CASSKGGNEQFF.